This record concerns one TCR beta chain sequence. This sample stems from a study of blood T cell repertoires in COVID-19. Study information: T cells, B-cell-depleted T cells, or PBMCs provided the cDNA or gDNA that served as material.

Under the authors' procedure: Estimation of nucleated cell counts relied on the amplification of reference gene primers. Sequencing used immunoSEQ multiplex PCR; TCRdb keeps in-frame clones, though not all of them. V and J calls and clone size are copied from that table; D and trimming were computed from the DNA. This table has some 150,000 clones, roughly nine tenths appearing once. This CDR3 spans 12 amino acids. In germline, CDR1 is MGHRA, CDR2 YSYEKL. With V trimmed by 6 bases and J by 6 bases, 2 bases remained unmatched. The TCR was taken from a human donor in a cohort sampled during active COVID-19. The sequenced sample was peripheral blood. The rearrangement joins TRBV4-1 to TRBJ2-1, with 7 bases matching TRBD2. In nucleotides, the CDR3 is TGCGCCAGCAGAGGCGGGGGCAATGAGCAGTTCTTC. Amino acid sequence: CASRGGGNEQFF.